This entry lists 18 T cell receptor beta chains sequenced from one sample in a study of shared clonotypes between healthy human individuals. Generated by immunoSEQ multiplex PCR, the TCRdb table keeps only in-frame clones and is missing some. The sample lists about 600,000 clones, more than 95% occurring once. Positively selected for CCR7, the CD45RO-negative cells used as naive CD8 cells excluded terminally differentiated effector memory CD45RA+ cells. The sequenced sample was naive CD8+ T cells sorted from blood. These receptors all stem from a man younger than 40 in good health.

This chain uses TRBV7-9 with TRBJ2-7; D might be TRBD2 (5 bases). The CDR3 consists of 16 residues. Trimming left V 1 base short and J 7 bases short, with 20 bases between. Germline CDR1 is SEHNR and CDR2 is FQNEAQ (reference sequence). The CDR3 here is CASSLVSNTQTGEQYF. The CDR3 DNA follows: TGTGCCAGCAGCTTAGTATCGAATACCCAGACGGGAGAGCAGTACTTC.

The CDR3, as DNA: TGTGCCATCAGTGTCACAGGGGGCTACGAGCAGTACTTC. Translating it yields CAISVTGGYEQYF. The genes are TRBV10-3 and TRBJ2-7, with 8 bases fitting TRBD1. Germline loops: CDR1 ENHRY, CDR2 SYGVKD. This CDR3 is 13 amino acids long. The J segment lost 3 bases and the V segment lost 4 bases, leaving 2 bases of the junction unmatched.

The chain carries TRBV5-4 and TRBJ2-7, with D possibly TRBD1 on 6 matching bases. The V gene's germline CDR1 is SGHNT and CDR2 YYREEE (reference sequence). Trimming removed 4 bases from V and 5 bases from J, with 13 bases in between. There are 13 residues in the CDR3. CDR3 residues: CASSGPPGDEQYF. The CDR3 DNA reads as TGTGCCAGCAGCGGACCCCCAGGGGACGAGCAGTACTTC. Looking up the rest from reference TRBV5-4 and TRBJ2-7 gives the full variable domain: ETGVTQSPTHLIKTRGQQVTLRCSSQSGHNTVSWYQQALGQGPQFIFQYYREEENGRGNFPPRFSGLQFPNYSSELNVNALELDDSALYLCASSGPPGDEQYFGPGTRLTVT.

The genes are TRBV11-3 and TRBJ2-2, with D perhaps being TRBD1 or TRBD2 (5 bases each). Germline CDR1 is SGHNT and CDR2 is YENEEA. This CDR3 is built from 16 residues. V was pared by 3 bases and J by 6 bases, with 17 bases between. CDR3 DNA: TGTGCCAGCAGCTTGTTGGGGGTTACAGAGGCCGGGGAGCTGTTTTTT. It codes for CASSLLGVTEAGELFF.

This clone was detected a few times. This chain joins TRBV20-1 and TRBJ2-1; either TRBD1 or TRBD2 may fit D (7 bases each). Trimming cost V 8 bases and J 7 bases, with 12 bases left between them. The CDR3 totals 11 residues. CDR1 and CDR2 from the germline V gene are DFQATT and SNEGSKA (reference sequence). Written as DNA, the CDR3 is TGCAGTACCAGGGGGGGGAATGAGCAGTTCTTC. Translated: CSTRGGNEQFF.

The CDR3 here is CASSFAGYGTYEQYF. The CDR3 coding sequence is TGTGCCAGCAGCTTCGCGGGATACGGTACCTACGAGCAGTACTTC. V is TRBV7-2 and J is TRBJ2-7; D might be TRBD2 (6 bases). Looked up from germline, CDR1 is SGHTA and CDR2 is FQGNSA. The length of the CDR3 is 15 residues. Trimming took 3 bases from V and 2 from J, leaving 14 bases between them.

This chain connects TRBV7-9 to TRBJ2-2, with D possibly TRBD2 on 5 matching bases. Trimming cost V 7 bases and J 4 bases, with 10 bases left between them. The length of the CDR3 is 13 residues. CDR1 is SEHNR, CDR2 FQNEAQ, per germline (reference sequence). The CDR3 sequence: CASMLGGTGELFF. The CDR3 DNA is TGTGCCAGCATGTTAGGAGGCACCGGGGAGCTGTTTTTT.

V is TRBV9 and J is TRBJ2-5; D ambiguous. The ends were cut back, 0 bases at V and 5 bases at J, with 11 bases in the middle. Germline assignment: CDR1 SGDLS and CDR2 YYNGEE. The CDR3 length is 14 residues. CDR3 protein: CASSVVRFRETQYF. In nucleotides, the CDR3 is TGTGCCAGCAGCGTAGTAAGGTTTAGGGAGACCCAGTACTTC.

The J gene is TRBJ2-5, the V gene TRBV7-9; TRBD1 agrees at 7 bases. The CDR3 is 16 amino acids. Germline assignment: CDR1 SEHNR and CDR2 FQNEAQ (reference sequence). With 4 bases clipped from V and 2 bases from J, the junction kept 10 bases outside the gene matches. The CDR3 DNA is TGTGCCAGCAGCTCAGGCCCCGGGACAGATCAAGAGACCCAGTACTTC. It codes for CASSSGPGTDQETQYF.

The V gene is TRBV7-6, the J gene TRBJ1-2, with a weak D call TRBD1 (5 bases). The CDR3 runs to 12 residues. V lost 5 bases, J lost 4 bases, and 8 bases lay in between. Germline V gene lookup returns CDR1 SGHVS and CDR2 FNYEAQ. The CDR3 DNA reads TGTGCCAGCAGCGGAGACAGCTATGGCTACACCTTC. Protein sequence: CASSGDSYGYTF.

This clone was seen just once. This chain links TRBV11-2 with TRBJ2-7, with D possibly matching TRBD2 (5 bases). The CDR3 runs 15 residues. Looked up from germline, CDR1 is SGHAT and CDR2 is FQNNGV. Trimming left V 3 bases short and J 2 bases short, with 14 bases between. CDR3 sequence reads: CASSFPRDSAYEQYF. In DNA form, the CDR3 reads TGTGCCAGCAGCTTCCCCCGCGATAGCGCCTACGAGCAGTACTTC.

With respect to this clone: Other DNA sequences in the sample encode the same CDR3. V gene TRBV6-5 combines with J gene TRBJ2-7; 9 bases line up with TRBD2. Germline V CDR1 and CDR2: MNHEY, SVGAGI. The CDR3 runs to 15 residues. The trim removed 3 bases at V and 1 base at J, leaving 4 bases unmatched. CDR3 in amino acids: CASSYGGRGSYEQYF. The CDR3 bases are TGTGCCAGCAGTTATGGCGGGAGGGGGTCCTACGAGCAGTACTTC.

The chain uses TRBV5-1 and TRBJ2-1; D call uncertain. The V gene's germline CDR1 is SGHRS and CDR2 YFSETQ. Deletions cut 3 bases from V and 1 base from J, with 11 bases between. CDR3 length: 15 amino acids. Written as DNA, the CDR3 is TGCGCCAGCAGCTCATCCAAGGTATCCTACAATGAGCAGTTCTTC. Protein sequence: CASSSSKVSYNEQFF.

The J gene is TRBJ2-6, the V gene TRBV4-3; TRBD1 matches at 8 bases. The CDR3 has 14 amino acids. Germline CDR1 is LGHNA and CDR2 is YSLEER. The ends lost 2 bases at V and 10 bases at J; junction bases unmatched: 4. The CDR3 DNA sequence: TGCGCCAGCAGCCAATCCCGGACAGGGAACGTCCTGACTTTC. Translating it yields CASSQSRTGNVLTF.

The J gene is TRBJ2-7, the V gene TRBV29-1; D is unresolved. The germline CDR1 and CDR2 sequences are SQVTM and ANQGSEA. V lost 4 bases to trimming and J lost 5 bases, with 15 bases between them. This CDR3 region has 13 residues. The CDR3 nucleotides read TGCAGCGTTGTGGGTGGTGCGTTCCACGAGCAGTACTTC. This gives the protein CSVVGGAFHEQYF.

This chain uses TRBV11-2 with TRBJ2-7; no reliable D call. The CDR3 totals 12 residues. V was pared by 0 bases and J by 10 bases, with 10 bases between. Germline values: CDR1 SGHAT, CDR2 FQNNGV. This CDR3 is CASSLDGVNQYF. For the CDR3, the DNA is TGTGCCAGCAGCTTAGATGGGGTGAACCAGTACTTC.

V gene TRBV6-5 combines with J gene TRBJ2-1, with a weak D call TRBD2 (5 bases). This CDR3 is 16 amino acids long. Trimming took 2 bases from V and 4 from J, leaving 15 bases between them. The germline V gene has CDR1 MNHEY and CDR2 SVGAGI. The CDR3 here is CASSYGLAVPYNEQFF. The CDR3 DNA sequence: TGTGCCAGCAGTTACGGACTTGCGGTCCCTTACAATGAGCAGTTCTTC.

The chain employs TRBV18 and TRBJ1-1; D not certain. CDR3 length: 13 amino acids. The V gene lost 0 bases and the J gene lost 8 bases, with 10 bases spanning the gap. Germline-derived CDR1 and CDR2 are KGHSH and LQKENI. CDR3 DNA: TGTGCCAGCTCACCACCCGGGCCCCCAGAAGCTTTCTTT. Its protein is CASSPPGPPEAFF. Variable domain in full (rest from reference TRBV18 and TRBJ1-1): NAGVMQNPRHLVRRRGQEARLRCSPMKGHSHVYWYRQLPEEGLKFMVYLQKENIIDESGMPKERFSAEFPKEGPSILRIQQVVRGDSAAYFCASSPPGPPEAFFGQGTRLTVV.